The source of this T cell receptor (beta chain) is a study of shared clonotypes between healthy human individuals. V was pared by 10 bases and J by 2 bases, with 12 bases of the junction left unmatched. The germline V gene has CDR1 MNHNS and CDR2 SASEGT. The CDR3 sequence is 15 residues long. Sequenced by immunoSEQ multiplex PCR; TCRdb stores in-frame clones only, minus some. Of a few hundred thousand clones listed, less than 80% are singletons. When samples were unsorted, some 90 million PBMCs were used for genomic DNA. This clone was observed many times. Other DNA sequences within the sample encode an identical CDR3.

The clonotype originates from a woman aged 40 to 50 in good health. Some clones in this sample may be carry-over from other donors' samples. Sequenced material: PBMCs. J is TRBJ2-7 and V is TRBV6-1, with 9 bases that match TRBD1. CDR3 residues: CATHLRDRETYEQYF. DNA of the CDR3: TGTGCCACGCACCTCCGGGACAGGGAAACCTACGAGCAGTACTTC.